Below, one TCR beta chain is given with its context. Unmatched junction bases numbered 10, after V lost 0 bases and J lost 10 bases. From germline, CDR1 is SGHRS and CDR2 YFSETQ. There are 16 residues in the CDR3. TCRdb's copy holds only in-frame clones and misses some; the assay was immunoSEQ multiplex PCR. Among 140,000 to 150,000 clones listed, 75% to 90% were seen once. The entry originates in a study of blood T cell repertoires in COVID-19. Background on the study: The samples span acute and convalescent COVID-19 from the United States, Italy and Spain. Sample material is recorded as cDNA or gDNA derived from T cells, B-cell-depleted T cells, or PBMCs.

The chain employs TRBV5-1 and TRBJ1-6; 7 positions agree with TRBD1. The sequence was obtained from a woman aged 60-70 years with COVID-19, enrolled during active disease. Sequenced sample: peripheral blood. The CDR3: CASSLAGTDYGSPLHF. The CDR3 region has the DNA TGCGCCAGCAGCTTGGCCGGGACAGACTATGGATCACCCCTCCACTTT.